The 26 T cell receptor beta chains given below trace back to one sample, sequenced in a study of human T cells and chemical hapten exposure. Time point: pre-sensitization, week 0. Treatment specified: therapeutic diphenylcyclopropenone sensitization with weekly scalp DPC. TCRdb re-analysed the RACE reads in MiXCR, keeping a single row per CDR3 protein. There are over 300,000 distinct CDR3 sequences in the sample; roughly 4.6% occur only once, and just over 2.5% lies in the top ten. This sample comprised whole blood, obtained in connection with sensitization to the hapten diphenylcyclopropenone (DPC). The receptor set was obtained from a woman between 50 and 59 years old with alopecia areata. Some clones in this sample may be carry-over from other donors' samples.

The DNA of the CDR3 is TGTGCCAGCAGCTTGTCCGGAAGCTCTGGAAACACCATATATTTT. Translated: CASSLSGSSGNTIYF. The chain uses TRBV7-9 and TRBJ1-3; D not certain. CDR1 is SEHNR, CDR2 FQNEAQ, per germline (reference sequence). Trimming took off 3 bases at V and 0 bases at J, with 9 bases between the two ends. The CDR3 sequence is 15 residues long. Based on the CDR3 plus reference TRBV7-9 and TRBJ1-3, the full variable domain is DTGVSQNPRHKITKRGQNVTFRCDPISEHNRLYWYRQTLGQGPEFLTYFQNEAQLEKSRLLSDRFSAERPKGSFSTLEIQRTEQGDSAMYLCASSLSGSSGNTIYFGEGSWLTVV.

This clonotype was recorded many times. The gene calls are TRBV3-1 and TRBJ2-5; D is unresolved. The CDR3 loop spans 14 amino acids. The germline V gene encodes CDR1 LGHDT and CDR2 YNNKEL (reference sequence). V was clipped by 0 bases and J by 6 bases, with 11 bases between them. The CDR3 spells CASSQDLVGKTQYF. The CDR3 DNA reads as TGTGCCAGCAGCCAAGACTTAGTTGGAAAGACCCAGTACTTC.

At least ten counts were recorded for this clonotype. V and J are TRBV3-1 and TRBJ1-6; D unresolved. The CDR3 has 17 amino acids. Looked up from germline, CDR1 is LGHDT and CDR2 is YNNKEL (reference sequence). Trimming shortened V by 0 bases and J by 0 bases, and 9 bases separated the two germline ends. For the CDR3, the DNA is TGTGCCAGCAGCCAAGAGGGAGGACTCTCCTATAATTCACCCCTCCACTTT. This gives the protein CASSQEGGLSYNSPLHF.

In the case of this clonotype: This may come from a read error, since a much larger clone is one base off. V usage is TRBV6-1 and J usage is TRBJ1-1; no clear D. Per germline, CDR1 MNHNS and CDR2 SASEGT. CDR3 length: 12 residues. The CDR3 sequence: CASSGMNTDAFF. Written as DNA, the CDR3 is TGTGCCAGCAGTGGCATGAACACTGATGCTTTCTTT.

This clonotype appeared many times. The chain links TRBV7-9 to TRBJ2-5, with D possibly matching TRBD2 (5 bases). The V gene lost 1 base and the J gene lost 1 base, with 7 bases spanning the gap. Germline V lookup: CDR1 SEHNR, CDR2 FQNEAQ (reference sequence). This CDR3 region has 14 residues. CDR3 amino acids: CASSLVRAQETQYF. The CDR3 DNA is TGTGCCAGCAGCTTAGTGCGGGCCCAAGAGACCCAGTACTTC.

J is TRBJ2-1 and V is TRBV6-2 or TRBV6-3; no clear D gene. The V end was cut by 8 bases, the J end by 7 bases, with 9 bases between. The CDR3 totals 11 residues. CDR1 is MNHEY and CDR2 is SVGEGT in the germline V gene. CDR3 sequence reads: CASALVNEQFF. The CDR3, as DNA: TGTGCCAGCGCCCTCGTTAATGAGCAGTTCTTC.

This clonotype was seen ten or more times. V is TRBV27 and J is TRBJ2-1, with TRBD2 as a possible D gene (6 bases). Germline V gene lookup returns CDR1 MNHEY and CDR2 SMNVEV (reference sequence). V dropped 5 bases and J dropped 5 bases, with 16 bases sitting between them. The CDR3 extends over 15 amino acids. The CDR3 DNA reads TGTGCCAGCAGTAAAATCCCTAGCGACAACAATGAGCAGTTCTTC. As protein: CASSKIPSDNNEQFF.

There are a few counts of this clonotype. The rearrangement joins TRBV2 to TRBJ1-2; D unclear. The V end lost 8 bases, the J end lost 2 bases, and 12 bases lay between the germline ends. Germline V gene lookup returns CDR1 SNHLY and CDR2 FYNNEI. The CDR3 is 13 amino acids. The CDR3 nucleotides are TGTGCCAGCGGGGAGGGAGGCAACTATGGCTACACCTTC. It encodes CASGEGGNYGYTF.

This sequence joins TRBV4-1 and TRBJ1-2; D is possibly TRBD1 (6 bases). The germline V and J ends were trimmed by 7 bases and 6 bases, with 15 bases remaining between them. The CDR3 is 13 amino acids. Per the germline V gene, CDR1 is MGHRA and CDR2 is YSYEKL. The CDR3 bases are TGCGCCAGCAACCCCTTCGGGGGCAATGGCTACACCTTC. It yields the protein CASNPFGGNGYTF.

This chain connects TRBV29-1 to TRBJ2-1; D is perhaps TRBD1 (5 bases). Trimming stripped 1 base from V and 3 bases from J, with 7 bases between. Germline V gives CDR1 SQVTM, CDR2 ANQGSEA. The CDR3 runs to 13 residues. The CDR3 sequence: CSVEGTIYNEQFF. CDR3 in DNA: TGCAGCGTTGAAGGGACAATCTACAATGAGCAGTTCTTC.

This clonotype was recorded at least ten times. The chain joins TRBV27 to TRBJ1-5; D not resolved. Germline V gives CDR1 MNHEY, CDR2 SMNVEV (reference sequence). This CDR3 comprises 15 residues. Trimming removed 6 bases from V and 0 bases from J, with 12 bases in between. This CDR3 is CASSPEGYSNQPQHF. The CDR3 bases are TGTGCCAGCAGCCCCGAGGGCTATAGCAATCAGCCCCAGCATTTT.

The chain recombines TRBV14 with TRBJ1-6; no definite D call. V was clipped by 10 bases and J by 5 bases, with 12 bases between them. This CDR3 is 13 amino acids long. Germline lookup yields CDR1 SGHDN and CDR2 FVKESK. The CDR3 coding sequence is TGTGCCATAGGTCAGGAACATAATTCACCCCTCCACTTT. It encodes CAIGQEHNSPLHF.

The chain carries TRBV7-2 and TRBJ2-3; the match to TRBD2 covers 8 bases. From germline, CDR1 is SGHTA and CDR2 FQGNSA. The CDR3 is 16 residues long. The junction had 9 bases not matched to a gene; V was cut back by 1 base and J by 6 bases. The CDR3 sequence is CASSLGAGAGVDTQYF. CDR3 DNA: TGTGCCAGCAGCTTAGGAGCGGGAGCGGGGGTGGATACGCAGTATTTT.

This clonotype has a count of ten or more. J is TRBJ2-3 and V is TRBV5-5, with D tentatively TRBD1 (6 bases). Germline V gene sequence: CDR1 SGHKS, CDR2 YYEKEE (reference sequence). V was pared by 4 bases and J by 7 bases, with 10 bases between. CDR3 length equals 12 residues. This CDR3 is CASSGTTNTQYF. The CDR3 DNA is TGTGCCAGCAGCGGGACAACCAATACGCAGTATTTT.

Ten or more counts support this clonotype. DNA of the CDR3: TGTGCCAGCAGTCTACAGGGGGCAAGAGGGGCCAACGTCCTGACTTTC. This codes for CASSLQGARGANVLTF. The rearrangement links TRBV6-5 to TRBJ2-6; 9 positions match TRBD1. V gave up 5 bases and J gave up 4 bases; unmatched junction bases: 6. The CDR3 length is 16 residues. The germline V gene encodes CDR1 MNHEY and CDR2 SVGAGI.

The J gene is TRBJ1-2, the V gene TRBV10-3; D is undetermined. Germline V gene sequence: CDR1 ENHRY, CDR2 SYGVKD. CDR3 length: 12 amino acids. Trimming took 5 bases from V and 2 from J, leaving 6 bases between them. DNA of the CDR3: TGTGCCATCAGTTTACAGAACTATGGCTACACCTTC. Protein sequence: CAISLQNYGYTF.

In its sample, this clonotype was seen many times. V usage is TRBV20-1 and J usage is TRBJ2-1, with 12 bases identical to TRBD2. Germline V lookup: CDR1 DFQATT, CDR2 SNEGSKA (reference sequence). The CDR3 sequence is 15 residues long. The CDR3 region is CTLAGGLGSYNEQFF. CDR3 sequence (DNA): TGCACTCTAGCGGGGGGGCTAGGATCCTACAATGAGCAGTTCTTC.

This clonotype has more than one count but fewer than ten. This sequence joins TRBV5-7 and TRBJ1-3; 8 bases line up with TRBD1. TRBV5-7 is an ORF for which the function is uncertain. The CDR3 has 17 amino acids. After removal of 2 bases from V and 0 bases from J, the junction contained 7 bases not matched to a gene. The CDR3 region is CASSFKTGDDSGNTIYF. The CDR3 DNA reads as TGTGCCAGCAGCTTCAAGACAGGGGACGACTCTGGAAACACCATATATTTT.

Many counts were recorded for this clonotype. The V and J genes are TRBV12-3 or TRBV12-4 and TRBJ1-5; D gene uncertain. This CDR3 contains 12 residues. The V and J ends lost 5 bases and 3 bases respectively, with 5 bases between them. The DNA of the CDR3 is TGTGCCAGCAGTCAGCCCAATCAGCCCCAGCATTTT. It specifies CASSQPNQPQHF.

Only a few counts were recorded for this clonotype. The V and J genes are TRBV7-9 and TRBJ1-1; weak D call: TRBD1 (5 bases). CDR1 and CDR2 from the germline V gene are SEHNR and FQNEAQ (reference sequence). Deletions cut 5 bases from V and 0 bases from J, with 16 bases between. CDR3 length: 16 residues. CDR3 sequence (DNA): TGTGCCAGCAGCGTCAGGGCAAGCGGGATGAACACTGAAGCTTTCTTT. Residues: CASSVRASGMNTEAFF. The whole variable domain, filled in from reference TRBV7-9 and TRBJ1-1, reads DTGVSQNPRHKITKRGQNVTFRCDPISEHNRLYWYRQTLGQGPEFLTYFQNEAQLEKSRLLSDRFSAERPKGSFSTLEIQRTEQGDSAMYLCASSVRASGMNTEAFFGQGTRLTVV.

This clonotype was counted ten times or more. The rearrangement joins TRBV6-2 or TRBV6-3 to TRBJ2-4; D unresolved. Germline CDR1 is MNHEY and CDR2 is SVGEGT. V lost 5 bases, J lost 1 base, and 12 bases lay in between. This CDR3 region has 15 residues. The CDR3 sequence: CASSEEPGAKNIQYF. CDR3 bases: TGTGCCAGCAGTGAAGAGCCTGGGGCCAAAAACATTCAGTACTTC.

The V call is TRBV15, the J call TRBJ1-5; D unclear. V was shortened by 5 bases and J by 0 bases, with 20 bases between the two germline ends. Germline CDR1 is LNHNV and CDR2 is YYDKDF (reference sequence). The CDR3 is made up of 18 amino acids. For the CDR3, the DNA is TGTGCCACCAGCGAGCGCACCCTGGACCGGAATAGCAATCAGCCCCAGCATTTT. This translates into CATSERTLDRNSNQPQHF. Variable domain in full (rest from reference TRBV15 and TRBJ1-5): DAMVIQNPRYQVTQFGKPVTLSCSQTLNHNVMYWYQQKSSQAPKLLFHYYDKDFNNEADTPDNFQSRRPNTSFCFLDIRSPGLGDTAMYLCATSERTLDRNSNQPQHFGDGTRLSIL.

The chain is built from TRBV3-1 and TRBJ2-1; TRBD2 agrees at 7 bases. The CDR3 totals 13 residues. Trimming at V came to 2 bases and at J to 9 bases, leaving 4 bases not matched to a gene. Germline CDR1 LGHDT, CDR2 YNNKEL (reference sequence). This CDR3 reads CASSQWEGGEQFF. The DNA of the CDR3 is TGTGCCAGCAGCCAATGGGAGGGAGGTGAGCAGTTCTTC.

This clonotype occurred many times. The chain recombines TRBV13 with TRBJ2-7, with unresolved D. CDR1 PRHDT and CDR2 FYEKMQ come from the germline V gene (reference sequence). V was pared by 1 base and J by 0 bases, with 7 bases between. This CDR3 is 14 amino acids long. CDR3 coding DNA: TGTGCCAGCAGCTTAGCGGTGCGCTCCTACGAGCAGTACTTC. It encodes CASSLAVRSYEQYF.

This clonotype was recorded a few times. The chain joins TRBV18 to TRBJ1-5; no firm D call. Trimming stripped 0 bases from V and 3 bases from J, with 12 bases between. Germline CDR1 reads KGHSH; CDR2 reads LQKENI. CDR3 length: 16 amino acids. CDR3 protein: CASSPPFDTDNQPQHF. In nucleotides, the CDR3 is TGTGCCAGCTCACCACCGTTTGACACAGACAATCAGCCCCAGCATTTT.

This clonotype was recorded at least ten times. V is TRBV20-1 and J is TRBJ2-7; 10 nucleotides agree with TRBD2. V shed 6 bases and J 0 bases; nucleotides not matched to a gene: 8. CDR1 and CDR2 from the germline V gene are DFQATT and SNEGSKA (reference sequence). The CDR3 covers 15 residues. As DNA, the CDR3 is TGCAGTGCACTTCCCCCTAGCGGGAGCTCCTACGAGCAGTACTTC. Translating gives CSALPPSGSSYEQYF.